The next 27 T cell receptor beta chains were all read from a single sample in a study of T cells in narcolepsy. The repertoire was sequenced with immunoSEQ multiplex PCR; TCRdb's copy has only in-frame clones and lacks some. Among fewer than 30,000 clones, approximately 85% were seen once, and the ten largest hold roughly 1.3%. Specimen: CD45RA- memory CD4+ T cells from PBMCs. The origin of the receptors is a human donor with narcolepsy.

The chain links TRBV25-1 to TRBJ2-5; TRBD1 agrees at 9 bases. The V gene's germline CDR1 is MGHDK and CDR2 SYGVNS. The junction had 13 bases not matched to a gene; V was cut back by 6 bases and J by 5 bases. This CDR3 is 16 amino acids long. The CDR3 region is CASSLYSGQGIETQYF. The CDR3 nucleotides are TGTGCCAGCAGCCTATACTCGGGACAGGGCATTGAGACCCAGTACTTC.

The chain recombines TRBV29-1 with TRBJ1-3; 7 nucleotides agree with TRBD1. Germline V lookup: CDR1 SQVTM, CDR2 ANQGSEA. The CDR3 totals 14 residues. Losses at the gene ends were 7 bases for V and 3 bases for J; bases not matched to a gene: 9. This CDR3 is CSGQTGSVGNTIYF. The CDR3 nucleotides read TGCAGCGGTCAGACAGGGAGCGTTGGAAACACCATATATTTT.

The genes are TRBV6-5 and TRBJ2-2; the match to TRBD1 covers 7 bases. The CDR3 is 16 amino acids. Looked up from germline, CDR1 is MNHEY and CDR2 is SVGAGI. The J segment lost 4 bases and the V segment lost 1 base, leaving 6 bases of the junction unmatched. The CDR3: CASSYFDRVGTGELFF. The CDR3 region has the DNA TGTGCCAGCAGTTACTTTGACAGGGTTGGCACCGGGGAGCTGTTTTTT.

This chain joins TRBV5-4 and TRBJ2-1; D uncertain. Per germline, CDR1 SGHNT and CDR2 YYREEE (reference sequence). V lost 0 bases to trimming and J lost 6 bases, with 13 bases between them. The CDR3 length is 15 residues. This CDR3 is CASSLGPSDANEQFF. In nucleotides, the CDR3 is TGTGCCAGCAGCTTGGGGCCCAGCGATGCCAATGAGCAGTTCTTC. Together with reference TRBV5-4 and TRBJ2-1, the CDR3 gives the full variable domain: ETGVTQSPTHLIKTRGQQVTLRCSSQSGHNTVSWYQQALGQGPQFIFQYYREEENGRGNFPPRFSGLQFPNYSSELNVNALELDDSALYLCASSLGPSDANEQFFGPGTRLTVL.

V is TRBV19 and J is TRBJ1-1; TRBD1 matches 7 bases. Germline V lookup: CDR1 LNHDA, CDR2 SQIVND (reference sequence). J gave up 3 bases and V 2 bases, and 3 bases lay outside the gene matches. This CDR3 contains 14 residues. CDR3 residues: CASSIRGLYTEAFF. The CDR3, as DNA: TGTGCCAGTAGTATAAGGGGGCTATACACTGAAGCTTTCTTT.

This clone was detected only once. The rearrangement links TRBV2 to TRBJ2-2; D not resolved. The CDR3 is made up of 13 amino acids. Trimming shortened V by 1 base and J by 4 bases, and 4 bases separated the two germline ends. Germline CDR1 and CDR2: SNHLY and FYNNEI. The CDR3 coding sequence is TGTGCCAGCAGTGAAGGGCCCACCGGGGAGCTGTTTTTT. Encoded protein: CASSEGPTGELFF. Filled out from reference TRBV2 and TRBJ2-2, the complete variable domain reads EPEVTQTPSHQVTQMGQEVILRCVPISNHLYFYWYRQILGQKVEFLVSFYNNEISEKSEIFDDQFSVERPDGSNFTLKIRSTKLEDSAMYFCASSEGPTGELFFGEGSRLTVL.

The J gene is TRBJ2-3, the V gene TRBV5-1; 7 positions agree with TRBD2. CDR1 and CDR2 from the germline V gene are SGHRS and YFSETQ. With V trimmed by 0 bases and J by 14 bases, 12 bases remained unmatched. The CDR3 length is 14 residues. CDR3 amino acids: CASSLVPASGVPYF. As DNA, the CDR3 is TGCGCCAGCAGCTTGGTCCCGGCTAGCGGTGTCCCGTATTTT.

CDR3 region: CASSLVAGSTGELFF. The CDR3 coding sequence is TGTGCCAGCAGCTTAGTAGCGGGCTCCACCGGGGAGCTGTTTTTT. The chain couples TRBV11-2 to TRBJ2-2, with 7 positions matching TRBD2. CDR1 is SGHAT, CDR2 FQNNGV, per germline. The CDR3 runs to 15 residues. V was clipped by 1 base and J by 4 bases; unmatched bases: 3.

This chain uses TRBV5-8 with TRBJ2-7, with 7 bases lining up with TRBD2. Germline assignment: CDR1 SGHTS and CDR2 YDEGEE. The CDR3 totals 15 residues. Trimming at V came to 2 bases and at J to 5 bases, leaving 10 bases not matched to a gene. As DNA, the CDR3 is TGTGCCAGCAGCTTAAACCAGCGGGGAAGGGACGAGCAGTACTTC. Translation: CASSLNQRGRDEQYF.

The chain has TRBV19 and TRBJ2-5; D possibly corresponds to TRBD1 (6 bases). The germline V gene encodes CDR1 LNHDA and CDR2 SQIVND (reference sequence). The CDR3 is made up of 13 amino acids. Trimming cost V 3 bases and J 1 base, with 6 bases left between them. The DNA of the CDR3 is TGTGCCAGTAGTATCAGGGGCCAAGAGACCCAGTACTTC. Amino acids: CASSIRGQETQYF.

This sequence joins TRBV20-1 and TRBJ2-7; a possible D gene is TRBD2 (6 bases). CDR3 length: 11 residues. Germline CDR1 is DFQATT and CDR2 is SNEGSKA (reference sequence). V shed 6 bases and J shed 4 bases, with 10 bases lying between them. The CDR3, as DNA: TGCAGTGCAATGGGACTTTACGAGCAGTACTTC. It encodes CSAMGLYEQYF.

V usage is TRBV29-1 and J usage is TRBJ1-2, with TRBD1 matching 9 bases. CDR3 length equals 15 residues. CDR1 is SQVTM and CDR2 is ANQGSEA in the germline V gene. V lost 4 bases, J lost 3 bases, and 9 bases stayed unmatched. The DNA for the CDR3 is TGCAGCGTTGTCCCCACCCGGGACAGGGACTATGGCTACACCTTC. Residues: CSVVPTRDRDYGYTF.

The chain recombines TRBV9 with TRBJ2-6; TRBD2 agrees at 7 bases. CDR1 is SGDLS and CDR2 is YYNGEE in the germline V gene. The J segment lost 1 base and the V segment lost 3 bases, leaving 4 bases of the junction unmatched. The CDR3 loop spans 16 amino acids. CDR3 region: CASSAGGGSGANVLTF. Here the CDR3 DNA reads TGTGCCAGCAGCGCGGGGGGTGGGTCTGGGGCCAACGTCCTGACTTTC.

J is TRBJ1-2 and V is TRBV30; no clear D. This CDR3 has 16 amino acids. V was trimmed by 1 base and J by 0 bases, leaving 15 bases between them. The V gene's germline CDR1 is GTSNPN and CDR2 SVGIG (reference sequence). The CDR3 reads CAWSAPGVPTNYGYTF. As DNA, the CDR3 is TGTGCCTGGAGTGCCCCTGGAGTACCGACTAACTATGGCTACACCTTC.

CDR3 region: CASSLLGQGDYGYTF. Here the CDR3 DNA reads TGTGCCAGCAGTTTACTGGGACAGGGAGACTATGGCTACACCTTC. V is TRBV28 and J is TRBJ1-2, with 9 bases aligning to TRBD1. Germline V gives CDR1 MDHEN, CDR2 SYDVKM. With V trimmed by 2 bases and J by 3 bases, 4 bases remained unmatched. The length of the CDR3 is 15 residues.

The V and J genes are TRBV28 and TRBJ1-2, with unresolved D. V gave up 5 bases and J gave up 2 bases, with 6 bases separating them. The CDR3 sequence is 12 residues long. The germline V gene has CDR1 MDHEN and CDR2 SYDVKM. The DNA for the CDR3 is TGTGCCAGCAGTCTCTCGAACTATGGCTACACCTTC. Its protein is CASSLSNYGYTF.

This chain uses TRBV6-4 with TRBJ2-1, with 11 bases matching TRBD2. Germline trimming cut 6 bases from V and 10 bases from J; bases unmatched to any gene: 11. This CDR3 contains 15 residues. The germline V gene has CDR1 MRHNA and CDR2 SNTAGT. CDR3 residues: CASSPGLAAAKEQFF. The CDR3 DNA reads as TGTGCCAGCAGCCCGGGACTAGCGGCCGCAAAGGAGCAGTTCTTC.

The genes are TRBV9 and TRBJ2-3; TRBD2 matches 9 bases. The CDR3 consists of 13 residues. Germline V gene sequence: CDR1 SGDLS, CDR2 YYNGEE. V was pared by 7 bases and J by 4 bases, with 4 bases of the junction left unmatched. The CDR3 region has the DNA TGTGCCAGCGGGGCGGGAGGGCCAGATACGCAGTATTTT. Protein: CASGAGGPDTQYF. The entire variable domain, with the rest obtained from reference TRBV9 and TRBJ2-3, is as follows: DSGVTQTPKHLITATGQRVTLRCSPRSGDLSVYWYQQSLDQGLQFLIQYYNGEERAKGNILERFSAQQFPDLHSELNLSSLELGDSALYFCASGAGGPDTQYFGPGTRLTVL.

V gene TRBV6-5 combines with J gene TRBJ1-2; the D is unclear. Germline V CDR1 and CDR2: MNHEY, SVGAGI. The V end was cut by 6 bases, the J end by 4 bases, with 9 bases between. CDR3 length equals 12 residues. As DNA, the CDR3 is TGTGCCAGCAGCCCCACAAGCTATGGCTACACCTTC. It codes for CASSPTSYGYTF.

The chain links TRBV5-1 to TRBJ1-1; 9 bases align to TRBD1. In germline, CDR1 is SGHRS, CDR2 YFSETQ. V gave up 1 base and J gave up 5 bases; unmatched junction bases: 6. This CDR3 is built from 15 residues. The CDR3 coding sequence is TGCGCCAGCAGCTTGACAGGGGGCTCTAGGACTGAAGCTTTCTTT. This sequence encodes CASSLTGGSRTEAFF. The variable domain in full, with the rest retrieved from reference TRBV5-1 and TRBJ1-1, is KAGVTQTPRYLIKTRGQQVTLSCSPISGHRSVSWYQQTPGQGLQFLFEYFSETQRNKGNFPGRFSGRQFSNSRSEMNVSTLELGDSALYLCASSLTGGSRTEAFFGQGTRLTVV.

This clone came up once. This chain joins TRBV29-1 and TRBJ2-1, with 8 bases identical to TRBD2. The CDR3 has 12 amino acids. Losses at the gene ends were 7 bases for V and 8 bases for J; bases not matched to a gene: 7. Germline V gene lookup returns CDR1 SQVTM and CDR2 ANQGSEA. CDR3 nucleotides: TGCAGCGACCGGACTAGCCACGATGAGCAGTTCTTC. Translating it yields CSDRTSHDEQFF.

The genes are TRBV7-2 and TRBJ1-2; 10 nucleotides match TRBD1. V shed 5 bases, J shed 4 bases, and the junction held 7 bases outside the gene matches. Germline V gene data show CDR1 as SGHTA and CDR2 as FQGNSA. The CDR3 totals 15 residues. The DNA of the CDR3 is TGTGCCAGCAGCCCCGGGACAGGGGACACCTATGGCTACACCTTC. It encodes CASSPGTGDTYGYTF.

This chain connects TRBV5-4 to TRBJ2-3, with D perhaps matching TRBD1 (6 bases). Trimming removed 4 bases at V and 4 bases at J, with 19 bases between. Germline V lookup: CDR1 SGHNT, CDR2 YYREEE (reference sequence). CDR3 length: 16 amino acids. This CDR3 is CASSRGTRGDADTQYF. DNA for the CDR3: TGTGCCAGCAGCAGAGGTACCAGGGGAGACGCAGATACGCAGTATTTT.

The rearrangement links TRBV5-4 to TRBJ2-2; 8 positions agree with TRBD2. V was clipped by 0 bases and J by 1 base; unmatched bases: 5. Germline V CDR1 and CDR2: SGHNT, YYREEE (reference sequence). There are 17 residues in the CDR3. The CDR3 is CASSLAGLAGNTGELFF. CDR3 in DNA: TGTGCCAGCAGCTTGGCCGGTCTAGCGGGGAACACCGGGGAGCTGTTTTTT.

The chain couples TRBV16 to TRBJ1-2; D call uncertain. Germline V gives CDR1 KGHSY, CDR2 FQNENV. V lost 2 bases, J lost 4 bases, and 8 bases lay in between. The CDR3 contains 13 residues. The chain's CDR3 is CASSQDPGYGYTF. CDR3 DNA: TGTGCCAGCAGCCAAGATCCGGGCTATGGCTACACCTTC.

The V call is TRBV30, the J call TRBJ1-5; tentatively, D is TRBD1 (6 bases). Germline V gene lookup returns CDR1 GTSNPN and CDR2 SVGIG (reference sequence). The CDR3 loop spans 15 amino acids. V lost 2 bases, J lost 4 bases, and 15 bases lay in between. CDR3 sequence (DNA): TGTGCCTGGAGTAGGGGGGGGGCCACTAATCAGCCCCAGCATTTT. Its translation: CAWSRGGATNQPQHF.

V usage is TRBV7-7 and J usage is TRBJ2-1; no firm D call. The CDR3 loop spans 15 amino acids. Germline values: CDR1 SSHAT, CDR2 FNYEAQ (reference sequence). The V and J ends lost 5 bases and 8 bases respectively, with 19 bases between them. The CDR3 sequence is CASSLNFGGFYEQFF. In nucleotides, the CDR3 is TGTGCCAGCAGCCTCAATTTTGGCGGTTTCTATGAGCAGTTCTTC.